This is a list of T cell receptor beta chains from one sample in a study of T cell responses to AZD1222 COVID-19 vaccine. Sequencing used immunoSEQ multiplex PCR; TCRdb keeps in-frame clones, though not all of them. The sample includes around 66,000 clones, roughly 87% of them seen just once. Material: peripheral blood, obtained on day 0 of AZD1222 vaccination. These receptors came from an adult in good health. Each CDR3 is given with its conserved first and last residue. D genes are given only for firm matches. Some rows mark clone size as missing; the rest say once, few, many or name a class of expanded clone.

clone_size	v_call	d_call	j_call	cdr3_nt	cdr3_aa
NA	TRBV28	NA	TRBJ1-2	TGTGCCAGCAGTTCTAGCCGTGCTAACTATGGCTACACCTTC	CASSSSRANYGYTF
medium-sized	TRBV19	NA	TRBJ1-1	TGTGCCAGTAGTATACCAGGCGCTGAAGCTTTCTTT	CASSIPGAEAFF
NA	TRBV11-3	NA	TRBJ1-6	TGTGCCAGCAGCTTAGACAGGGCGAAGGGTTCACCCCTCCACTTT	CASSLDRAKGSPLHF
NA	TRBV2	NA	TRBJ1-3	TGTGCCAGCAGTGAGAGGGCCCCCCTCTCTGGAAACACCATATATTTT	CASSERAPLSGNTIYF
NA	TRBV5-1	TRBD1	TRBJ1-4	TGCGCCAGCAGCCTCCGAGGGGGCGAAGGTGAAAAACTGTTTTTT	CASSLRGGEGEKLFF
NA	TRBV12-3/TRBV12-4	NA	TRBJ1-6	TGTGCCAGCAGCGGGGACGTTTATTCACCCCTCCACTTT	CASSGDVYSPLHF
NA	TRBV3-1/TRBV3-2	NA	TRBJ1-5	TGTGCCAGCAGTCGGAGCAATCAGCCCCAGCATTTT	CASSRSNQPQHF
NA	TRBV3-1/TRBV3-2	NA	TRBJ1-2	TGTGCCAGCAGCCAAGATCGGGGTTTAGGTGGCTACACCTTC	CASSQDRGLGGYTF
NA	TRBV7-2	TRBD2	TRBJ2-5	TGTGCCAGCAGCTCCCGTCGGACTAGTCAAGAGACCCAGTACTTC	CASSSRRTSQETQYF
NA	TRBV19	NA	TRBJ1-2	TGTGCCAGTAGAAGGACGCGGACGGGGGGCTACACCTTC	CASRRTRTGGYTF
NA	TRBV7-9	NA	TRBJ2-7	TGTGCCAGCACCCTGAGTAGCGGCTACGAGCAGTACTTC	CASTLSSGYEQYF
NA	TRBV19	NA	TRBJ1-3	TGTGCCAGTAGACAACAGGGTGCTGGAAACACCATATATTTT	CASRQQGAGNTIYF
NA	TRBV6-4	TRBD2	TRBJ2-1	TGTGCCAGCAGCCTTTCTAGCGGGGAGTACAATGAGCAGTTCTTC	CASSLSSGEYNEQFF
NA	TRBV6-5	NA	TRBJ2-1	TGTGCCAGCACCCATCAGGGGCACAATGAGCAGTTCTTC	CASTHQGHNEQFF
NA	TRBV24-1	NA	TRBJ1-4	TGTGCCACCAGGTCGTTAGTGGAGGGTACTGAAAAACTGTTTTTT	CATRSLVEGTEKLFF
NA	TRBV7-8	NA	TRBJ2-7	TGTGCCAGCAGCTTAGCGGAGGGAGTCCGAGGAGGCGAGCAGTACTTC	CASSLAEGVRGGEQYF
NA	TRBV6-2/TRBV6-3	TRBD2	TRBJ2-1	TGTGCCAGCAGTCCGTCCCCCTTTACGGGGGGGAACCCCAATGAGCAGTTCTTC	CASSPSPFTGGNPNEQFF
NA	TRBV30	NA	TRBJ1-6	TGTGCCTGGAGTGGTGGGACCGGTGGTGATTCACCCCTCCACTTT	CAWSGGTGGDSPLHF
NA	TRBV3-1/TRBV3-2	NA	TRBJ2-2	TGTGCCAGCAGACTGGCAGTGAACACCGGGGAGCTGTTTTTT	CASRLAVNTGELFF
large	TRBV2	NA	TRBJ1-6	TGTGCCAGCAGGGGCAGGGGAGATGGATCACCCCTCCACTTT	CASRGRGDGSPLHF
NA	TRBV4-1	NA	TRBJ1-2	TGCGCCAGCAGCCAAGAATACCAGGGTCTTGGCTATGGCTACACCTTC	CASSQEYQGLGYGYTF
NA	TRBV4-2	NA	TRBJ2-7	TGTGCCAGCAGCCAAGCGGAGGGTTCCTACGAGCAGTACTTC	CASSQAEGSYEQYF
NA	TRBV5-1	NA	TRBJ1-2	TGCGCCAGCAGCTTGGAGGGGGGGCTTTCAACCTACACCTTC	CASSLEGGLSTYTF
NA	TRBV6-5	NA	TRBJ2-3	TGTGCCAGCACCCAAGGCGGTGGCACAGATACGCAGTATTTT	CASTQGGGTDTQYF
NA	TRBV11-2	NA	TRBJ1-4	TGTGCCAGCAGCGCCGGGAGTAGAGAAAAACTGTTTTTT	CASSAGSREKLFF
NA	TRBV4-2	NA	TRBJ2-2	TGTGCCAGCAGCCGCAGCTCGAACACCGGGGAGCTGTTTTTT	CASSRSSNTGELFF
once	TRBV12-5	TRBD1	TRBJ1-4	TGTGCTAGTGGTGGACAGGGGGCTGGGGAAAAACTGTTTTTT	CASGGQGAGEKLFF
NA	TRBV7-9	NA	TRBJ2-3	TGTGCCAGCAGCTTAGCGGTCTTCACTAGCACAGATACGCAGTATTTT	CASSLAVFTSTDTQYF